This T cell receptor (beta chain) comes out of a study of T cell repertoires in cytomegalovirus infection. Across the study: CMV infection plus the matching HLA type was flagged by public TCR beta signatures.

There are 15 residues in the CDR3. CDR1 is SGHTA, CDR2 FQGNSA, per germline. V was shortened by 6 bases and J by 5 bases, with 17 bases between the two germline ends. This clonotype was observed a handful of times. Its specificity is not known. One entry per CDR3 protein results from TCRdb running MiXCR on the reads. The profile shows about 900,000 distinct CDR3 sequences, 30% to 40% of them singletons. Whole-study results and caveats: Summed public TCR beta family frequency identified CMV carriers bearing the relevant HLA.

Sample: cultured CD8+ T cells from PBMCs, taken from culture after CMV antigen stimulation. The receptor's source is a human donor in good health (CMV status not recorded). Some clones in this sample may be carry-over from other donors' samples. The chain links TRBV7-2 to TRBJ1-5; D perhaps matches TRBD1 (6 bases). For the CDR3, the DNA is TGTGCCAGCAGTGTAGAGCTGGGGGCCTATCAGCCCCAGCATTTT. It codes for CASSVELGAYQPQHF.